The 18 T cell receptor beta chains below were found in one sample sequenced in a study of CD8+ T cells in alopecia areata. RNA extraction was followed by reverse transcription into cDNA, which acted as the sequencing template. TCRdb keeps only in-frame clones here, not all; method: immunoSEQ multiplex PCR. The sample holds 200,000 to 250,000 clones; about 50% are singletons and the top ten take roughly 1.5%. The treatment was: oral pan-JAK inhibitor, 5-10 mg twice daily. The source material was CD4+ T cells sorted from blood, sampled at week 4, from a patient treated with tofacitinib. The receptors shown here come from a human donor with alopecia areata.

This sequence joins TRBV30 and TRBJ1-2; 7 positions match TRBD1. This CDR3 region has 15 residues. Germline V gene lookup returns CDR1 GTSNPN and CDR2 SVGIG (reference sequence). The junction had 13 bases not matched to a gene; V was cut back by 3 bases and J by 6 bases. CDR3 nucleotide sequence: TGTGCCTGGAGGGACTTACAGGGGACCACGAATGGCTACACCTTC. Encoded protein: CAWRDLQGTTNGYTF.

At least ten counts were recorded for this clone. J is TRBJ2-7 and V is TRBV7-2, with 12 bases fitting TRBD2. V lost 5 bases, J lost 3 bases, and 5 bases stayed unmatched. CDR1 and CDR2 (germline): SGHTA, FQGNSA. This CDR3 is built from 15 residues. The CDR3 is CASSPLAGGDYEQYF. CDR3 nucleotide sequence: TGTGCCAGCAGCCCCCTAGCGGGGGGGGACTACGAGCAGTACTTC.

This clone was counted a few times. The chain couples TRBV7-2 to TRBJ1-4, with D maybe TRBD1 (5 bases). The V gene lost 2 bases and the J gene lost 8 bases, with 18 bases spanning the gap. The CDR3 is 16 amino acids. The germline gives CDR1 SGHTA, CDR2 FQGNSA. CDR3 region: CASSLQLSTRGEKLFF. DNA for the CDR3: TGTGCCAGCAGCTTACAATTGTCTACCCGGGGGGAAAAACTGTTTTTT.

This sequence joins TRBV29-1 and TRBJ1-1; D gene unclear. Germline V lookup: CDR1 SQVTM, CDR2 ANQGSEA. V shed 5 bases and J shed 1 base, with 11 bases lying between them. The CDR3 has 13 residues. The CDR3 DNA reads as TGCAGCGTTTTAAGGCCAGAGAACACTGAAGCTTTCTTT. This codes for CSVLRPENTEAFF.

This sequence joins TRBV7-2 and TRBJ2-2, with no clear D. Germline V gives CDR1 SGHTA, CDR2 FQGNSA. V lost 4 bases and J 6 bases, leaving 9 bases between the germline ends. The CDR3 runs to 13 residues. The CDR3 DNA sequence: TGTGCCAGCAGCTCTGGCGACCCCGGGGAGCTGTTTTTT. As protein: CASSSGDPGELFF.

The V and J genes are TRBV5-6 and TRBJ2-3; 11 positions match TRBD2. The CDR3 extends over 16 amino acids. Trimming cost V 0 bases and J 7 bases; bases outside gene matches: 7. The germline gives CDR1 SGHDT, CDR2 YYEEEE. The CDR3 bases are TGTGCCAGCAGCTTGGTAACTAGCGGGAGAGGAAATACGCAGTATTTT. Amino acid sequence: CASSLVTSGRGNTQYF.

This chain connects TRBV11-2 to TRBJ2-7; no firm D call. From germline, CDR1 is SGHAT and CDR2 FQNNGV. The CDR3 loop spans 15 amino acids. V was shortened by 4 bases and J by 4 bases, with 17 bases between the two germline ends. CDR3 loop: CASSSLVGYQYEQYF. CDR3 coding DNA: TGTGCCAGCAGCTCCCTTGTCGGGTACCAATACGAGCAGTACTTC.

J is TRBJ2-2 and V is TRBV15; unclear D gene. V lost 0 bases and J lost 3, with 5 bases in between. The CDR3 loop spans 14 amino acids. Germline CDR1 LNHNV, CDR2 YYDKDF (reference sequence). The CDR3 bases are TGTGCCACCAGCAGAGAGCCTTACACCGGGGAGCTGTTTTTT. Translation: CATSREPYTGELFF.

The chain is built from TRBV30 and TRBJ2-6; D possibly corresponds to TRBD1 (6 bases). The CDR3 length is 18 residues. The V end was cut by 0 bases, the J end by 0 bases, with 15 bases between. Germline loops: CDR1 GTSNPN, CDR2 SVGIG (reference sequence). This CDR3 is CAWSVGRQALSGANVLTF. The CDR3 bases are TGTGCCTGGAGTGTTGGGAGACAGGCCCTCTCTGGGGCCAACGTCCTGACTTTC.

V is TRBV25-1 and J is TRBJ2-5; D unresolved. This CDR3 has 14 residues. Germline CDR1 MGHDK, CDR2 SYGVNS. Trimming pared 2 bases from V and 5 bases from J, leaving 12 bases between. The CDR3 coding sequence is TGTGCCAGCAGTGAAACAGTGATCAGGGAGACCCAGTACTTC. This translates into CASSETVIRETQYF.

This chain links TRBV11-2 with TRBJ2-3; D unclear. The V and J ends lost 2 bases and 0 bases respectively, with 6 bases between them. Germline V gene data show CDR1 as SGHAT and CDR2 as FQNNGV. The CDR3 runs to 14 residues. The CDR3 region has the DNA TGTGCCAGCAGCTTATCGCGGAGCACAGATACGCAGTATTTT. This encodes CASSLSRSTDTQYF. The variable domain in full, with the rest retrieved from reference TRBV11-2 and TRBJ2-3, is EAGVAQSPRYKIIEKRQSVAFWCNPISGHATLYWYQQILGQGPKLLIQFQNNGVVDDSQLPKDRFSAERLKGVDSTLKIQPAKLEDSAVYLCASSLSRSTDTQYFGPGTRLTVL.

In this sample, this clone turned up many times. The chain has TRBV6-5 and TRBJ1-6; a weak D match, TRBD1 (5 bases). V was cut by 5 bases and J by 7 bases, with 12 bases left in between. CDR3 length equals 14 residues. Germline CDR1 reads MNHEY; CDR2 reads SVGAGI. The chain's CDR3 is CASSLRADNSPLHF. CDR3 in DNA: TGTGCCAGCAGTCTCAGGGCCGACAATTCACCCCTCCACTTT.

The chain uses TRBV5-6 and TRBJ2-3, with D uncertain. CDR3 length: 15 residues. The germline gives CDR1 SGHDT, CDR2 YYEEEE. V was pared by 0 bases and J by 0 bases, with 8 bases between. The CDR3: CASSLDPTSTDTQYF. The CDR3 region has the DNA TGTGCCAGCAGCTTGGATCCGACTAGCACAGATACGCAGTATTTT.

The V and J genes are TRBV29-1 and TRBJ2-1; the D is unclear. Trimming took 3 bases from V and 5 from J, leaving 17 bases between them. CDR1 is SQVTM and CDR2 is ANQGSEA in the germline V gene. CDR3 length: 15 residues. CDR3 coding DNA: TGCAGCGTTGATATCGGCCCTGGGAATCACAATGAGCAGTTCTTC. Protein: CSVDIGPGNHNEQFF.

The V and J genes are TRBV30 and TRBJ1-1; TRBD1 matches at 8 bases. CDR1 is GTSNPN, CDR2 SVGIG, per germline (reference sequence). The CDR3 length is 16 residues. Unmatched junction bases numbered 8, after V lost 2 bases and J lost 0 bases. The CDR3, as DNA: TGTGCCTGGAGTCGTAGGACAGGGATTATGAACACTGAAGCTTTCTTT. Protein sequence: CAWSRRTGIMNTEAFF.

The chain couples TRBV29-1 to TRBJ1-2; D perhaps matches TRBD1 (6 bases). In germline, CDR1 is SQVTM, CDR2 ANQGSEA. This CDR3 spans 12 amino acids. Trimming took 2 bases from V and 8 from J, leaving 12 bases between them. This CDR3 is CSVETGGAGYTF. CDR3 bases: TGCAGCGTTGAAACGGGGGGCGCCGGCTACACCTTC.

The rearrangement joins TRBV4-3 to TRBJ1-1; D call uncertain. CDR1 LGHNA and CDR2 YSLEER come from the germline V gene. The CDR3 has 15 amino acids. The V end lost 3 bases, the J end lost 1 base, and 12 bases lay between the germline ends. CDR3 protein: CASSQGLISNTEAFF. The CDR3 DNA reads TGCGCCAGCAGCCAGGGTCTCATATCGAACACTGAAGCTTTCTTT.

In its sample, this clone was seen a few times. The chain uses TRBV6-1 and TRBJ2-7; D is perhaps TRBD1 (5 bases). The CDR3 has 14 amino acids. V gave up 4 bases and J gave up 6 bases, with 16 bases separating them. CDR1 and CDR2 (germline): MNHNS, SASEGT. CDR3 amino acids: CASSGQGPSREQYF. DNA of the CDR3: TGTGCCAGCAGTGGGCAGGGCCCCTCTCGCGAGCAGTACTTC.